Reported below is one T cell receptor (beta chain). Ten or more counts support this clonotype. Its recognized antigen is unknown. Within one base of it there is no much larger clone, and no base qualities were kept. In light of the paper, this sample's time point label describes: newly diagnosed GD, antithyroid drugs for less than 3 months. For both TCR sequencing and RNA sequencing, RNA was extracted from PBMCs in TRIzol. The diagnosis of Graves' disease was made according to American Thyroid Association guidelines. The patients came from an endocrinology department in Xi'an, China. Each patient gave 9 to 10 milliliters of peripheral blood, collected in an EDTA anticoagulant tube. Ficoll Paque Plus density gradient separation was used to isolate PBMCs, and no further T cell sorting was done. RNA quality was checked with an Agilent 2100 Bioanalyzer and agarose gel, and concentration with a NanoDrop 2000.

Library creation used multiplex PCR. The sample was run on an Illumina HiSeq 4000. To build TCR beta libraries, CDR3 regions were amplified by Arm-PCR using iRepertoire HTBI primers. Before sequencing, the PCR products went through gel purification. The source study handled its data this way. Gene usage analysis of CDR3 amino acid clonotypes relied on the 62 TRBV and around 14 TRBJ segments identified across samples. COPE and FqMerger were used to merge filtered high-quality paired reads into contigs. BLAST was used to align contigs to IMGT TRBV, TRBD and TRBJ reference genes, with CDR3 defined following IMGT. Highly expanded clones were defined as clonotypes with a frequency above 0.1%. Shannon entropy served as the measure of repertoire diversity, while the Gini coefficient captured V-J evenness. A clonotype was considered public if more than one individual shared it. TCRdb ran its own pipeline on the public reads, namely fastp trimming at Q25 and MiXCR clone calling, and kept in-frame beta chains. Every distinct CDR3 protein forms one entry, paired with its most common genes and DNA. None of the V and J calls come from the authors' own analysis; TCRdb made them. The sample table contains 400,000 to 500,000 distinct CDR3 sequences; only one count was recorded for around 14% of them. The ten biggest clones cover over 15% of the sample.

The data derive from a study of regulatory T cells in long-lasting Graves disease (dated by TCRdb to the early 2020s). As for the study more broadly: Newly diagnosed Graves' disease patients had taken antithyroid drugs for less than 3 months. Persistent Graves' disease patients were compared with newly diagnosed Graves' disease patients by peripheral blood TCR sequencing and RNA sequencing. A total of some 33 samples were covered by TCR sequencing, comprising about 13 persistent and 20 newly diagnosed Graves' disease patients. The study took place in China and was registered as a clinical trial. The investigation overall reported the following: TRBV28, TRBJ1-2 and TRBJ2-5 were preferentially used in persistent disease, while TRBV20-1 and TRBJ2-1 were favored in newly diagnosed disease. Persistent Graves' disease patients showed lower TCR Shannon entropy and fewer highly expanded clones than newly diagnosed patients, suggesting clonal expansion. Peripheral blood alone was examined, since thyroid tissue, which constituted the primary lesion, could not be accessed. Sequencing and analysis were restricted to the TCR beta chain. A larger number of public clonotypes was shared among persistent patients (around 2,500) than among newly diagnosed patients (roughly 980). As a limitation, the authors acknowledged that the small sample size may reduce accuracy.

The CDR3 starts with the cysteine, ends with the phenylalanine, and has 15 residues. Only the CDR3 portion is preserved as DNA: 45 bases, with reading frame beginning at the first base. Relative to germline, V is missing 5 bases and J is missing 6 bases, with 11 bases of the junction outside any gene match. These data were likewise used in another study, on T cells in Graves' hyperthyroidism and ophthalmopathy. As that second study puts it: Graves' hyperthyroidism was defined as stable when no progression to ophthalmopathy occurred over 18 months of follow-up. Hyperthyroidism patients were newly diagnosed, with disease duration under 2 months, and aged 18 to 65 years. Any patient with an uncontrolled infection, another autoimmune disease, pregnancy or lactation was excluded. Clinical symptoms, serum thyroxine and TRAb, thyroid ultrasound, and orbital computed tomography formed the basis for the diagnoses. The TCR CDR3 was subjected to a first round of RT-PCR using the HTBI primer set and the Qiagen OneStep RT-PCR kit. Most expanded thyroid clonotypes (frequency above 0.001) were also detected in blood, suggesting blood repertoires may reflect thyroid immune responses. A model built on a 13 V-J signature distinguished ophthalmopathy from stable hyperthyroidism, reaching 85% to 90% sensitivity and about 81% specificity in cross-validation and 80%/75% in testing. In validation, the model predicted progression to ophthalmopathy with 65% to 71% sensitivity and approximately 74% specificity, a median of 6.5 months before onset. To identify TCR V-J signatures that set the groups apart, the researchers used a discovery cohort of more than 95 patients, made up of 40 to 45 with Graves' ophthalmopathy and some 55 with stable Graves' hyperthyroidism. Prospective prediction of ophthalmopathy was tested in an independent validation cohort of approximately 19 hyperthyroidism patients and some 17 patients who later progressed to ophthalmopathy. The 75 to 100 discovery patients were randomly split 7:3 into training and test sets. In addition, the study compared T-cell repertoires in thyroid tissue and in blood from five or six Graves' hyperthyroidism patients. After sampling, hyperthyroidism patients received methimazole starting at 30 mg daily, and ophthalmopathy patients received high-dose intravenous methylprednisolone. Libraries were constructed in a second round of multiplex PCR, after which size selection and purification were carried out. The libraries were sequenced on an Illumina HiSeq2000 using paired-end 100 bp reads. SOAPnuke was used to process the raw data, removing reads that contained adapters or uncalled bases, had a mean Phred below 15, or lacked an exact match to the constant primer or identifier. COPE v1.2.5 was used to merge high-quality paired reads, and clonotypes were defined as unique nucleotide sequences. MiTCR v1.1 was used to align the clonotypes against IMGT TRBV, TRBD and TRBJ reference segments. Only V-J combinations with frequency above 0.0001, covering about 99% of repertoires, were analysed. The TCS score was defined as the ratio of F50 (clonal expansion) to E x V (chaos), calculated using BLOSUM62-based TCRdist between CDR3 peptides within each V-J. Welch's t-statistics and random forest reduced some 510 V-J features to about 12, which were used in a naive Bayes classifier (R e1071). No statistical method was used to fix the sample size in advance, and group allocation was not hidden from the investigators. The paper reports TCR Vbeta CDR3 sequencing of some 140 peripheral blood samples: approximately 43 ophthalmopathy, 75 to 80 hyperthyroidism and approximately 17 progressor patients.

The V gene is TRBV12-3 or TRBV12-4 and the J gene is TRBJ2-3; the central 7 bases match TRBD2. The specimen was peripheral blood mononuclear cells (PBMCs), collected at new diagnosis, from a patient treated with antithyroid drugs. This clonotype was sampled from a woman between 25 and 40 years old with Graves disease. Donor details come from another sample of the same person, matched by shared clones. The CDR3 reads as follows: CASSASTSVLDTQYF. The DNA reads TGTGCCAGCAGTGCCTCCACTAGCGTGCTTGATACGCAGTATTTT.